Listed below are T cell receptor beta chains from one sample, sequenced in a study of blood T cells in healthy people across ages. TCRdb redid the calling of the 5' RACE reads with MiXCR, one entry per CDR3 protein. The repertoire holds hundreds of thousands of distinct CDR3 sequences, with 58% as singletons. The sequencing input was blood. The receptor set was obtained from a man aged 30 to 39 in good health. CDR3s include the opening cysteine and the closing phenylalanine or tryptophan. Each record gives: J gene, V gene, D gene, clone size, CDR3 DNA, CDR3 protein. D genes are given only for firm matches. Expanded clones are given a class, and other clones once, few, many or no size at all.

>TRBJ2-7|TRBV7-9|TRBD1|-
TGTGCCAGCAGCGTCGGACAGGGTGGTAACGAGCAGTACTTC
CASSVGQGGNEQYF
>TRBJ2-1|TRBV15|TRBD2|few
TGTGCCACCAGCAGAGATGAAAGAGGCCTAGCGGGGGGTGAGCAGTTCTTC
CATSRDERGLAGGEQFF
>TRBJ1-4|TRBV4-2|TRBD1|few
TGTGCCAGCAGCCCAGAGACCGGGACAGGGGATGAAAAACTGTTTTTT
CASSPETGTGDEKLFF
>TRBJ1-6|TRBV6-5|TRBD1|-
TGTGCCAGCAGTCCGACAGGGTTGGTCTCACCCCTCCACTTT
CASSPTGLVSPLHF
>TRBJ2-1|TRBV4-3|TRBD2|-
TGCGCCAGCAGCCAAGTTTGGCTAGCGGAAGATGAGCAGTTCTTC
CASSQVWLAEDEQFF
>TRBJ1-5|TRBV5-1|TRBD1|-
TGCGCCAGCAGCTCGTCGGGACAGTCTAATCAGCCCCAGCATTTT
CASSSSGQSNQPQHF
>TRBJ2-7|TRBV7-9|-|-
TGTGCCATCGCGACCTCCTACGAGCAGTACTTC
CAIATSYEQYF
>TRBJ2-7|TRBV7-8|-|few
TGTGCCAGCAGCCAAAGTGTGGGGCCTGCAGCCTCCGAGCAGTACTTC
CASSQSVGPAASEQYF
>TRBJ2-3|TRBV20-1|-|-
TGCAGTGCTTGGCGCGCGGGCACAGATACGCAGTATTTT
CSAWRAGTDTQYF
>TRBJ2-7|TRBV27|-|-
TGTGCCAGCAGTTTATCGTCGGGGGCCCAGGGGTCCTACGAGCAGTACTTC
CASSLSSGAQGSYEQYF
>TRBJ2-5|TRBV10-3|-|-
TGTGCCACCAAGGCATTGGAAGAGACCCAGTACTTC
CATKALEETQYF
>TRBJ1-5|TRBV10-3|-|few
TGTGCCATCAGTGAGCACGTTAGCAATCAGCCCCAGCATTTT
CAISEHVSNQPQHF
>TRBJ2-1|TRBV7-2|-|many
TGTGCCAGCAGCTTAGGCGGGAAAGCAAACAATGAGCAGTTCTTC
CASSLGGKANNEQFF
>TRBJ2-1|TRBV7-9|-|few
TGTGCCAGCACTCGGGAAGGCGCGTCCTACAATGAGCAGTTCTTC
CASTREGASYNEQFF
>TRBJ2-5|TRBV28|-|-
TGTGCCAGCAGTTTAGGTGGTCTAGGAATGAGGGAGCAGTACTTC
CASSLGGLGMREQYF
>TRBJ1-1|TRBV5-1|-|-
TGCGCCAGCGGGAGCCGGCGAGCTTTCTTT
CASGSRRAFF
>TRBJ2-7|TRBV29-1|-|few
TGCAGCGTTGGTATCAGGGGGGGAAATAACGAGCAGTACTTC
CSVGIRGGNNEQYF
>TRBJ2-7|TRBV7-8|-|-
TGTGCCAGCAGCTTACAGAGGCAGGCTAGTTACGAGCAGTACTTC
CASSLQRQASYEQYF
>TRBJ2-1|TRBV29-1|-|-
TGCAGCGCTTCCAGGGGTACCGCCCTGAATGAGCAGTTCTTC
CSASRGTALNEQFF
>TRBJ2-1|TRBV9|TRBD2|once
TGTGCCAGCACGGGGACTAGCGGGAGAGGAGAGCAGTTCTTC
CASTGTSGRGEQFF
>TRBJ2-7|TRBV28|-|once
TGTGCCAGCAGTTTACTGGCGGGTAACCCTAGCGAGCAGTACTTC
CASSLLAGNPSEQYF
>TRBJ1-2|TRBV7-2|TRBD1|few
TGTGCCAGCAGCTTAGAAAGGGGGCGAGGCTACACCTTC
CASSLERGRGYTF
>TRBJ1-2|TRBV29-1|TRBD1|few
TGCAGCGTTGAGAGCACAGGGGACACCTATGGCTACACCTTC
CSVESTGDTYGYTF
>TRBJ2-5|TRBV20-1|TRBD2|-
TGCAGTGCTGCGGGACTAGCGGGAGAAGTGGAGACCCAGTACTTC
CSAAGLAGEVETQYF
>TRBJ2-7|TRBV5-1|TRBD2|-
TGCGCCAGCAGCTATAGCGGGGGGGGTACCTACGAGCAGTACTTC
CASSYSGGGTYEQYF
>TRBJ2-7|TRBV6-5|TRBD1|-
TGTGCCAGCAGTTTTACCTGGGACAGGAGGGACAATGAGCAGTACTTC
CASSFTWDRRDNEQYF
>TRBJ2-7|TRBV5-1|-|-
TGCGCCAGCAGCCATGGACAGTCCCTCTACGAGCAGTACTTC
CASSHGQSLYEQYF
>TRBJ2-1|TRBV20-1|TRBD2|-
TGCAGTGCTAGAGATGCTAGCGGGAGCTCCTACAATGAGCAGTTCTTC
CSARDASGSSYNEQFF
>TRBJ2-7|TRBV7-2|TRBD1|-
TGTGCCAGCAACGACGCTGTTGGACAGGGGGTCGAGCAGTACTTC
CASNDAVGQGVEQYF
>TRBJ1-2|TRBV6-2/TRBV6-3|-|-
TGTGCCAGCAGTTACTCGACGGGGTTCTATGGCTACACCTTC
CASSYSTGFYGYTF
>TRBJ2-1|TRBV20-1|TRBD2|few
TGCAGTGCTAGTCTGGGGACTAGCGGGAGGAATGAGCAGTTCTTC
CSASLGTSGRNEQFF
>TRBJ1-5|TRBV20-1|TRBD1|-
TGCAGCGCTTACGGACAGGGCTGGCAGCCCCAGCATTTT
CSAYGQGWQPQHF
>TRBJ1-1|TRBV29-1|-|many
TGCAGCGTTCGCCCGATGAACACTGAAGCTTTCTTT
CSVRPMNTEAFF
>TRBJ2-5|TRBV7-9|TRBD1|-
TGTGCCAGCAGCTTAGGGACAGGGCCGTACCAAGAGACCCAGTACTTC
CASSLGTGPYQETQYF
>TRBJ2-3|TRBV6-1|-|-
TGTGCCAGCAGTGTATGGGCTAGCACAGATACGCAGTATTTT
CASSVWASTDTQYF
>TRBJ2-3|TRBV7-2|-|-
TGTGCCAGCAGCTTAAGTATGGCCGGGGCCGGCACAGATACGCAGTATTTT
CASSLSMAGAGTDTQYF
>TRBJ2-2|TRBV7-2|TRBD2|-
TGTGCCAGCAGCCGGGGGGGCGGGGAGCTGTTTTTT
CASSRGGGELFF
>TRBJ2-3|TRBV29-1|TRBD2|-
TGCAGCGTCGGGACTAGCGGGGGGGTTGGAGATACGCAGTATTTT
CSVGTSGGVGDTQYF
>TRBJ2-7|TRBV7-2|TRBD2|-
TGTGCCAGCAGCTTGCTAGCGGGGCCTGAATACTACGAGCAGTACTTC
CASSLLAGPEYYEQYF
>TRBJ1-1|TRBV5-1|-|-
TGCGCCAGCAGAATATGGCAGATGAACACTGAAGCTTTCTTT
CASRIWQMNTEAFF
>TRBJ2-4|TRBV12-3/TRBV12-4|-|-
TGTGCCAGCAGTCAAGCGATAGGGAGAGGCAAAAACATTCAGTACTTC
CASSQAIGRGKNIQYF
>TRBJ2-7|TRBV9|-|few
TGTGCCAGCAGCGACCAGGGCCATGCCGAGCAGTACTTC
CASSDQGHAEQYF
>TRBJ2-1|TRBV7-9|-|-
TGTGCCAGCAGCGCCCCCCTGGGCGGGGAGCCTTACAATGAGCAGTTCTTC
CASSAPLGGEPYNEQFF
>TRBJ2-1|TRBV6-5|TRBD2|-
TGTGCCAGCAGTTCCTCCAGCGGGGGCAGGGCCTTGAGCTCCTACAATGAGCAGTTCTTC
CASSSSSGGRALSSYNEQFF
>TRBJ1-5|TRBV12-3/TRBV12-4|-|-
TGTGCCAGCAGTTTTTTCGAGGGTCAGCCCCAGCATTTT
CASSFFEGQPQHF
>TRBJ2-4|TRBV9|-|-
TGTGCCAGCAGCCTAGGAAGTCAGAGCTATGGGGAGCAGTACTTC
CASSLGSQSYGEQYF
>TRBJ2-3|TRBV28|TRBD1|-
TGTGCCAGCAGACAACAGGGGGCCTCAGATACGCAGTATTTT
CASRQQGASDTQYF
>TRBJ1-2|TRBV12-3/TRBV12-4|-|-
TGTGCCAGCAGTTTATACCGGGCCTATGGCTACACCTTC
CASSLYRAYGYTF
>TRBJ1-2|TRBV6-6|-|-
TGTGCCAGCAGTCCCCGGGCCTTGGGGGATGGCTACACCTTC
CASSPRALGDGYTF
>TRBJ2-4|TRBV29-1|TRBD1|-
TGCAGCGTTGGACCGACAGGGGAAAACATTCAGTACTTC
CSVGPTGENIQYF
>TRBJ2-5|TRBV3-1|-|-
TGTGCCAGCAGCCAACCTGGGACTTTACAAGAGACCCTGTACTTC
CASSQPGTLQETLYF